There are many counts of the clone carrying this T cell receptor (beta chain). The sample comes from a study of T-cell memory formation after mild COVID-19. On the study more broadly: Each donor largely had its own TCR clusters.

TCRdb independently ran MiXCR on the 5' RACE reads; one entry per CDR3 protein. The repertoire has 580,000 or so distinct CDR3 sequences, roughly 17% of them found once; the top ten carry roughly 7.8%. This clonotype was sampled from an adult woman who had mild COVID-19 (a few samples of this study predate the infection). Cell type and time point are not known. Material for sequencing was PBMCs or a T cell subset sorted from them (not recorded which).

The CDR3 DNA is TGTGCCAGCAGCCAAGATACGGCAGAATACAATCAGCCCCAGCATTTT. Translation: CASSQDTAEYNQPQHF. The chain carries TRBV3-1 and TRBJ1-5; D is unclear. This CDR3 has 16 residues. Germline V gives CDR1 LGHDT, CDR2 YNNKEL (reference sequence). V lost 0 bases and J 3 bases, leaving 12 bases between the germline ends.